Following are 20 T cell receptor beta chains from one sample sequenced in a study of shared clonotypes between healthy human individuals. Repertoires were generated with immunoSEQ multiplex PCR, while TCRdb's copy carries only in-frame clones and drops some. The data show 2,100,000 or so clones, 90% to 96% seen once. What was sequenced was naive CD4+ T cells sorted from blood. Subset defined: CD45RA+ positively selected. Receptors originate from a man aged 18 to 30 in good health.

J is TRBJ2-7 and V is TRBV6-6; D is possibly TRBD1 or TRBD2 (5 bases each). Per the germline V gene, CDR1 is MNHNY and CDR2 is SVGAGI (reference sequence). V lost 7 bases and J lost 1, with 17 bases in between. The CDR3 contains 15 residues. CDR3 sequence: CASTPTSGRSYEQYF. The CDR3 DNA sequence: TGTGCCAGCACTCCCACCTCGGGACGGTCCTACGAGCAGTACTTC.

This chain connects TRBV30 to TRBJ2-5; 9 nucleotides agree with TRBD1. The length of the CDR3 is 13 residues. Germline V lookup: CDR1 GTSNPN, CDR2 SVGIG (reference sequence). The trim removed 3 bases at V and 4 bases at J, leaving 3 bases unmatched. This CDR3 reads CAWRGTGPETQYF. The CDR3 nucleotides read TGTGCCTGGAGGGGGACAGGGCCAGAGACCCAGTACTTC.

V usage is TRBV28 and J usage is TRBJ2-7; D uncertain. This CDR3 spans 14 amino acids. The germline CDR1 and CDR2 sequences are MDHEN and SYDVKM. V was trimmed by 6 bases and J by 3 bases, leaving 15 bases between them. The CDR3 DNA reads as TGTGCCAGCAGCGTACCGTCGGGCGTCTACGAGCAGTACTTC. This encodes CASSVPSGVYEQYF.

The chain links TRBV7-9 to TRBJ2-1; D is ambiguous. CDR1 is SEHNR, CDR2 FQNEAQ, per germline (reference sequence). The CDR3 contains 13 residues. The V and J ends lost 1 base and 6 bases respectively, with 7 bases between them. The CDR3 coding sequence is TGTGCCAGCAGCTTAGGCGAGGTCAATGAGCAGTTCTTC. This codes for CASSLGEVNEQFF.

The chain links TRBV5-4 to TRBJ1-1; D gene unclear. V was trimmed by 0 bases and J by 3 bases, leaving 9 bases between them. The germline gives CDR1 SGHNT, CDR2 YYREEE (reference sequence). The CDR3 is 14 amino acids. CDR3 protein: CASSLVPADTEAFF. The DNA for the CDR3 is TGTGCCAGCAGCTTGGTCCCAGCCGACACTGAAGCTTTCTTT.

This rearrangement joins TRBV6-6 to TRBJ2-7; TRBD2 agrees at 10 bases. Germline values: CDR1 MNHNY, CDR2 SVGAGI (reference sequence). The CDR3 length is 16 residues. The trim removed 5 bases at V and 1 base at J, leaving 8 bases unmatched. This chain's CDR3 is CASSPRLTSGSYEQYF. Written as DNA, the CDR3 is TGTGCCAGCAGTCCGCGTCTGACTAGCGGGTCCTACGAGCAGTACTTC.

The chain is built from TRBV4-3 and TRBJ2-1; 7 bases fit TRBD1. V trimming: 3 bases; J trimming: 8 bases; junction bases outside the gene matches: 4. The CDR3 has 13 residues. Looked up from germline, CDR1 is LGHNA and CDR2 is YSLEER. The CDR3 bases are TGCGCCAGCAGCCAGACAGGGTATGATGAGCAGTTCTTC. This encodes CASSQTGYDEQFF.

This clone appeared once. The rearrangement uses TRBV2 and TRBJ1-2; 7 nucleotides align to TRBD1. This CDR3 contains 13 residues. The trim removed 8 bases at V and 5 bases at J, leaving 8 bases unmatched. Germline-derived CDR1 and CDR2 are SNHLY and FYNNEI. As DNA, the CDR3 is TGTGCCAGCGTTCCGGGACAGAGTTATGGCTACACCTTC. Translating it yields CASVPGQSYGYTF.

V is TRBV21-1 and J is TRBJ1-4; the table gives TRBD1 as D, unverified against the DNA. TRBV21-1 is reported as a pseudogene. There are 15 residues in the CDR3. The CDR3 nucleotides are TGTGCCAGCAGCAGACAGGGGAGGAGAAATGAAAAACTGTTTTTT. Its translation is CASSRQGRRNEKLFF.

The gene calls are TRBV30 and TRBJ2-7; TRBD1 aligns across 7 bases. Germline CDR1 and CDR2: GTSNPN and SVGIG (reference sequence). Losses at the gene ends were 8 bases for V and 3 bases for J; bases not matched to a gene: 7. The CDR3 is made up of 12 amino acids. The CDR3 sequence is CAGSGQSYEQYF. CDR3 nucleotide sequence: TGTGCCGGATCGGGACAGAGCTACGAGCAGTACTTC.

The chain has TRBV5-1 and TRBJ2-3; D might be TRBD1 or TRBD2, each matching 5 bases. Germline V gene lookup returns CDR1 SGHRS and CDR2 YFSETQ. V was clipped by 0 bases and J by 4 bases, with 15 bases between them. CDR3 length: 16 residues. CDR3 protein: CASSLVGQGVPDTQYF. CDR3 coding DNA: TGCGCCAGCAGCTTGGTAGGCCAGGGAGTACCAGATACGCAGTATTTT.

This chain links TRBV6-5 with TRBJ2-3, with D uncertain. V gave up 4 bases and J gave up 6 bases, with 11 bases separating them. Per germline, CDR1 MNHEY and CDR2 SVGAGI. This CDR3 has 13 amino acids. CDR3: CASSSLYRDTQYF. DNA of the CDR3: TGTGCCAGCAGTTCGTTGTATCGGGATACGCAGTATTTT.

This clone was counted a single time. This chain links TRBV2 with TRBJ1-2; D gene ambiguous. The CDR3 runs to 13 residues. Per the germline V gene, CDR1 is SNHLY and CDR2 is FYNNEI. Trimming pared 6 bases from V and 0 bases from J, leaving 8 bases between. The CDR3 bases are TGTGCCAGCAGCAGGCTAGCTAACTATGGCTACACCTTC. Translating it yields CASSRLANYGYTF.

This rearrangement joins TRBV27 to TRBJ1-5; 8 nucleotides agree with TRBD1. This CDR3 contains 15 residues. Germline V gives CDR1 MNHEY, CDR2 SMNVEV (reference sequence). With V trimmed by 4 bases and J by 5 bases, 7 bases remained unmatched. CDR3: CASSSGQGIYQPQHF. DNA of the CDR3: TGTGCCAGCAGTTCCGGACAGGGAATTTATCAGCCCCAGCATTTT.

The chain carries TRBV12-2 and TRBJ2-7; the listed D gene, TRBD1, was not tested against the DNA. TRBV12-2 corresponds to a pseudogene. The CDR3 is 15 residues long. CDR3 amino acids: CASRYYRGHSYEQYF. DNA for the CDR3: TGTGCAAGTCGCTACTACAGGGGGCACTCCTACGAGCAGTACTTC.

This rearrangement joins TRBV11-1 to TRBJ2-5; 7 bases fit TRBD2. Looked up from germline, CDR1 is SGHAT and CDR2 is FQDESV (reference sequence). CDR3 length equals 16 residues. Losses at the gene ends were 1 base for V and 3 bases for J; bases not matched to a gene: 8. This CDR3 reads CASSLGSGAAKETQYF. CDR3 nucleotide sequence: TGTGCCAGCAGCTTAGGGAGCGGGGCCGCGAAAGAGACCCAGTACTTC.

The chain employs TRBV11-2 and TRBJ2-1; 9 positions match TRBD1. CDR3 length: 15 residues. Losses at the gene ends were 6 bases for V and 0 bases for J; bases not matched to a gene: 3. CDR1 and CDR2 from the germline V gene are SGHAT and FQNNGV. The DNA for the CDR3 is TGTGCCAGCAGAAAGACAGGGGGCTCCTACAATGAGCAGTTCTTC. Translating it yields CASRKTGGSYNEQFF.

The chain links TRBV10-3 to TRBJ1-6; 7 positions match TRBD1. J lost 8 bases, V lost 5 bases, and 0 bases had no gene match. The CDR3 totals 12 residues. The germline V gene encodes CDR1 ENHRY and CDR2 SYGVKD. The DNA for the CDR3 is TGTGCCATCAGTACAGGGGATTCACCCCTCCACTTT. Protein sequence: CAISTGDSPLHF.

This chain links TRBV5-1 with TRBJ1-2, with 11 positions matching TRBD1. Trimming cost V 0 bases and J 7 bases; bases outside gene matches: 5. This CDR3 spans 15 amino acids. Germline values: CDR1 SGHRS, CDR2 YFSETQ. CDR3 amino acids: CASSLEGQGVGGYTF. The CDR3 DNA reads as TGCGCCAGCAGCTTGGAGGGACAGGGGGTAGGTGGCTACACCTTC.

V is TRBV30 and J is TRBJ1-1; 10 positions match TRBD1. Losses at the gene ends were 4 bases for V and 5 bases for J; bases not matched to a gene: 4. The germline CDR1 and CDR2 sequences are GTSNPN and SVGIG (reference sequence). This CDR3 has 13 residues. The CDR3 protein is CAWNRQGATEAFF. CDR3 in DNA: TGTGCCTGGAACCGACAGGGGGCAACTGAAGCTTTCTTT.